The next 11 T cell receptor beta chains were all read from a single sample in a study of cytomegalovirus exposure and HLA in healthy donors. The PCR used 60 Vbeta and 13 Jbeta primers. Sequencing used immunoSEQ multiplex PCR; TCRdb keeps in-frame clones, though not all of them. The sample lists approximately 100,000 clones, 60% to 80% occurring once. Sequenced material: PBMCs. Receptors were obtained from a human donor in good health.

The gene calls are TRBV2 and TRBJ1-5; D is perhaps TRBD1 (6 bases). The CDR3 extends over 15 amino acids. V was pared by 5 bases and J by 6 bases, with 17 bases between. Germline CDR1 SNHLY, CDR2 FYNNEI. Here the CDR3 DNA reads TGTGCCAGCAGTAAGACAGGCCTCGACAGTCAGCCCCAGCATTTT. Translating gives CASSKTGLDSQPQHF.

The chain employs TRBV28 and TRBJ2-7, with 10 nucleotides matching TRBD1. The V gene end was trimmed by 5 bases and the J gene end by 5 bases; junction bases not matched to a gene: 9. Germline V gives CDR1 MDHEN, CDR2 SYDVKM. The CDR3 loop spans 15 amino acids. CDR3 sequence reads: CASSAPGQGNNEQYF. In DNA, the CDR3 is TGTGCCAGCAGTGCGCCGGGACAGGGGAATAACGAGCAGTACTTC.

The chain is built from TRBV5-4 and TRBJ2-2; 9 nucleotides line up with TRBD2. Losses at the gene ends were 0 bases for V and 5 bases for J; bases not matched to a gene: 2. The CDR3 length is 15 residues. From germline, CDR1 is SGHNT and CDR2 YYREEE (reference sequence). The CDR3 region is CASSLGTSVTGELFF. The CDR3 DNA reads TGTGCCAGCAGCTTGGGGACTAGCGTAACCGGGGAGCTGTTTTTT.

On this clone: Mismatch with germline at one junction end may stem from a read error. The V gene is TRBV7-7, the J gene TRBJ2-5; 7 nucleotides agree with TRBD2. This CDR3 has 14 amino acids. Germline V gene sequence: CDR1 SSHAT, CDR2 FNYEAQ (reference sequence). CDR3 residues: CASSLAGRQETQYF. The CDR3 DNA follows: TGTGCTAGCAGCTTAGCGGGCAGGCAAGAGACCCAGTACTTC.

This clone was counted a few times. This chain links TRBV5-1 with TRBJ2-3; D is undetermined. The V end was cut by 0 bases, the J end by 6 bases, with 5 bases between. This CDR3 is 12 amino acids long. The germline gives CDR1 SGHRS, CDR2 YFSETQ. In nucleotides, the CDR3 is TGCGCCAGCAGCTTGGCGCGGGATACGCAGTATTTT. Protein: CASSLARDTQYF. The variable domain in full, completed from reference TRBV5-1 and TRBJ2-3, reads KAGVTQTPRYLIKTRGQQVTLSCSPISGHRSVSWYQQTPGQGLQFLFEYFSETQRNKGNFPGRFSGRQFSNSRSEMNVSTLELGDSALYLCASSLARDTQYFGPGTRLTVL.

This clone was detected once. The chain couples TRBV7-9 to TRBJ2-4; 9 bases match TRBD1. Losses at the gene ends were 6 bases for V and 8 bases for J; bases not matched to a gene: 14. In germline, CDR1 is SEHNR, CDR2 FQNEAQ (reference sequence). There are 16 residues in the CDR3. The CDR3 region is CASSYSDRTGVDIQYF. In DNA, the CDR3 is TGTGCCAGCAGTTATTCCGATCGGACAGGGGTGGACATTCAGTACTTC.

This chain connects TRBV5-1 to TRBJ2-3; D not resolved. CDR1 is SGHRS, CDR2 YFSETQ, per germline. The CDR3 totals 16 residues. The ends were cut back, 0 bases at V and 1 base at J, with 12 bases in the middle. The DNA for the CDR3 is TGCGCCAGCAGCTTGGGCGGTGGTAAAGGCACAGATACGCAGTATTTT. As protein: CASSLGGGKGTDTQYF.

CDR3 bases: TGTGCCAGTACCCACCACTTCGGGAAGACAGGGTTAAATCAGCCCCAGCATTTT. This sequence encodes CASTHHFGKTGLNQPQHF. The rearrangement uses TRBV19 and TRBJ1-5; 7 nucleotides agree with TRBD1. CDR3 length equals 18 residues. Per the germline V gene, CDR1 is LNHDA and CDR2 is SQIVND (reference sequence). The V gene end was trimmed by 7 bases and the J gene end by 4 bases; junction bases not matched to a gene: 19.

The J gene is TRBJ1-5, the V gene TRBV5-4; D gene unclear. V lost 2 bases and J lost 11, with 17 bases in between. The CDR3 contains 14 residues. Germline lookup yields CDR1 SGHNT and CDR2 YYREEE (reference sequence). The CDR3 DNA follows: TGTGCCAGCAGCTTATATGGGAGGGTAGAAGCCCAGCATTTT. Its translation: CASSLYGRVEAQHF.

The chain recombines TRBV5-6 with TRBJ1-2; TRBD1 aligns across 9 bases. The CDR3 is 16 residues long. Germline V CDR1 and CDR2: SGHDT, YYEEEE. The junction had 10 bases not matched to a gene; V was cut back by 3 bases and J by 4 bases. The CDR3 spells CASSSPGTGYFYGYTF. CDR3 nucleotide sequence: TGTGCCAGCAGCTCCCCCGGGACAGGGTACTTCTATGGCTACACCTTC. The full variable domain, its missing parts supplied by reference TRBV5-6 and TRBJ1-2, is DAGVTQSPTHLIKTRGQQVTLRCSPKSGHDTVSWYQQALGQGPQFIFQYYEEEERQRGNFPDRFSGHQFPNYSSELNVNALLLGDSALYLCASSSPGTGYFYGYTFGSGTRLTVV.

This clone was counted only a few times. This chain connects TRBV7-8 to TRBJ1-2; weak D call: TRBD1 (5 bases). V was trimmed by 2 bases and J by 0 bases, leaving 13 bases between them. This CDR3 spans 16 amino acids. Germline CDR1 reads SGHVS; CDR2 reads FQNEAQ. The CDR3 spells CASSLTRTPTNYGYTF. In DNA, the CDR3 is TGTGCCAGCAGCTTAACCCGGACACCTACTAACTATGGCTACACCTTC.